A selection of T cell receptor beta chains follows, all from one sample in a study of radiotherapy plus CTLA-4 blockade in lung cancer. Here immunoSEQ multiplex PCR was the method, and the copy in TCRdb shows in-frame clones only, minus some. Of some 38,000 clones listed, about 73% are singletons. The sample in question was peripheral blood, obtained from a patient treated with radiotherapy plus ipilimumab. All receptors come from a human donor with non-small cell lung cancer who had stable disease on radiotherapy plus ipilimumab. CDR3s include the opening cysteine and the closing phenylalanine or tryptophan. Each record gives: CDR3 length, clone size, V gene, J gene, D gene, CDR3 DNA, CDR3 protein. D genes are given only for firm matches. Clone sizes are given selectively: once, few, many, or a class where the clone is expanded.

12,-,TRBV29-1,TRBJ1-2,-,TGCAGCGTCCTCACAGGGAACTATGGCTACACCTTC,CSVLTGNYGYTF
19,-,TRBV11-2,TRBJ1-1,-,TGTGCCAGCAGCTTAGATCTGTCGCGTGCGGGACGGATGAACACTGAAGCTTTCTTT,CASSLDLSRAGRMNTEAFF
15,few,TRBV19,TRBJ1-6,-,TGTGCCGCTCGGGAGGGGGGGGCCGATAATTCACCCCTCCACTTT,CAAREGGADNSPLHF
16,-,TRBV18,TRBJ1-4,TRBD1,TGTGCCAGCTCACCAGTCAGAGGGGGCGTACATGAAAAACTGTTTTTT,CASSPVRGGVHEKLFF
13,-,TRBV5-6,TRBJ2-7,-,TGTGCCAGCAGCGGGACAATGTCCTACGAGCAGTACTTC,CASSGTMSYEQYF
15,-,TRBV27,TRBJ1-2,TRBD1,TGTGCCAGCAGTCATAGGACAGGAAATAACTATGGCTACACCTTC,CASSHRTGNNYGYTF
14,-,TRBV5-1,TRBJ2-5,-,TGCGCCAGCAGCACGGGGGACGAACAAGAGACCCAGTACTTC,CASSTGDEQETQYF
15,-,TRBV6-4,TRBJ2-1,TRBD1,TGTGCCAGCAGTTTGGACAGGGGCAACTACAATGAGCAGTTCTTC,CASSLDRGNYNEQFF
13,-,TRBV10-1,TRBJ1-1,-,TGCGCCAGCAGTTTTAGTGGAGTCAATGAAGCTTTCTTT,CASSFSGVNEAFF
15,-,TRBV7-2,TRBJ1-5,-,TGTGCCAGCAGCTCCCTCAGAGATAGCAATCAGCCCCAGCATTTT,CASSSLRDSNQPQHF
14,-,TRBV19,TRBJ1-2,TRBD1,TGTGCCAGTAGTATACAGGGACAGGGATATGGCTACACCTTC,CASSIQGQGYGYTF
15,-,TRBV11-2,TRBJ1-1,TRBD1,TGTGCCAGCAGCCCCAACCCACAGGGGGACACTGAAGCTTTCTTT,CASSPNPQGDTEAFF
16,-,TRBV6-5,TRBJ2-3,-,TGTGCCAGCAGTTCCTTCGGACAATCGGGCACAGATACGCAGTATTTT,CASSSFGQSGTDTQYF
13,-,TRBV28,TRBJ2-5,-,TGTGCCAGCGTTACACCCGCAAAGAACACCCAGTACTTC,CASVTPAKNTQYF
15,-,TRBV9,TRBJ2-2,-,TGTGCCAGCAGCGTAGTGACAGGAACAACCGGGGAGCTGTTTTTT,CASSVVTGTTGELFF
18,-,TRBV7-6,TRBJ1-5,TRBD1,TGTGCCAGCAGCCCTAGGGCCGGACAGGGGATAAGCAATCAGCCCCAGCATTTT,CASSPRAGQGISNQPQHF
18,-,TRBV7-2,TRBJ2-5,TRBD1,TGTGCCAGCAGCTTAGATGCTCGGGCGACAGGGAACCAAGAGACCCAGTACTTC,CASSLDARATGNQETQYF
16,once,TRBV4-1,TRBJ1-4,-,TGCGCCAGCAGCCAAGTTCAGGGACGGCTAAATGAAAAACTGTTTTTT,CASSQVQGRLNEKLFF
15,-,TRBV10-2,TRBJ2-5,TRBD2,TGCGCCAGCAACCGGGGGGGCCGTTTATCAGAGACCCAGTACTTC,CASNRGGRLSETQYF
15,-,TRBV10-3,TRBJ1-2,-,TGTGCCATCAGTGAGGCTATCGGGACAAGAAGTGGCTACACCTTC,CAISEAIGTRSGYTF
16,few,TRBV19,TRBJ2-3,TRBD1,TGTGCCAGTAGAACCTCCCCGGGACAGGGCACAGATACGCAGTATTTT,CASRTSPGQGTDTQYF
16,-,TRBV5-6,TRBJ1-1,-,TGTGCCAGCAGCTTGGGGTATCAGCCCTTAAACACTGAAGCTTTCTTT,CASSLGYQPLNTEAFF
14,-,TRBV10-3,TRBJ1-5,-,TGTGCCATCAGTGATACAGTGAACAATCAGCCCCAGCATTTT,CAISDTVNNQPQHF
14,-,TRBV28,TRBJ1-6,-,TGTGCCAGCAGTTCGGTGGGGAATAATTCACCCCTCCACTTT,CASSSVGNNSPLHF
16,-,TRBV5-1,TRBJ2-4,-,TGCGCCAGCAGCTTGGGGCGTGGGGGGACCAAAAACATTCAGTACTTC,CASSLGRGGTKNIQYF
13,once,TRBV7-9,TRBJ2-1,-,TGTGCCAGCAGCTTAAACCCGGGGACCGAGCAGTTCTTC,CASSLNPGTEQFF
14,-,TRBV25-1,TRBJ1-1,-,TGTGCCAGCACTACACCCTCCAGTCACACTGAAGCTTTCTTT,CASTTPSSHTEAFF
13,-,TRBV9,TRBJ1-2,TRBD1,TGTGCCAGCAGTTCGACAGGGATGGGTGGCTACACCTTC,CASSSTGMGGYTF
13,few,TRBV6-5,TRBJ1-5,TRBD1,TGTGCCAGCAGTGAAGGGACAGGGGAGCCCCAGCATTTT,CASSEGTGEPQHF
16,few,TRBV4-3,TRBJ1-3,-,TGCGCCAGCAGCCAGGCCAGACAGCCCTCTGGAAACACCATATATTTT,CASSQARQPSGNTIYF
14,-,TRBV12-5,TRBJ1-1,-,TGTGCTAGTGGTCCTGATCGGACCGGGATTGAAGCTTTCTTT,CASGPDRTGIEAFF
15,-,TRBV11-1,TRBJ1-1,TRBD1,TGTGCCAGCAGCTTAGCCCGGACAGGGGTAGGTGAAGCTTTCTTT,CASSLARTGVGEAFF
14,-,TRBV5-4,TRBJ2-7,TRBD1,TGTGCCAGCAGCCCTAGGACAGGGATGCACGAGCAGTACTTC,CASSPRTGMHEQYF
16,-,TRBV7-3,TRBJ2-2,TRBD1,TGTGCCAGCAGCTTCGGAACAGGGGCGAACACCGGGGAGCTGTTTTTT,CASSFGTGANTGELFF
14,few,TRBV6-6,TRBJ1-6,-,TGTGCCAGCAGTTACGACAGAATTAATTCACCCCTCCACTTT,CASSYDRINSPLHF
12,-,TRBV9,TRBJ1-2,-,TGTGCCAGCAGCGCCCAGATTTACGGCTACACCTTC,CASSAQIYGYTF
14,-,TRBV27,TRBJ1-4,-,TGTGCCAGCAGTCACTACGCTTCGAATGAAAAACTGTTTTTT,CASSHYASNEKLFF
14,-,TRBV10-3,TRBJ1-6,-,TGTGCCATCACCAAAGACAGTCATAATTCACCCCTCCACTTT,CAITKDSHNSPLHF
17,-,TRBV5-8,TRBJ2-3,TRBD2,TGTGCCAGCAGCTTAATGAAGACTAGCGGGTACACAGATACGCAGTATTTT,CASSLMKTSGYTDTQYF
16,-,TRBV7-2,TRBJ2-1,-,TGTGCCAGCAGCTTAGTGTGGGGGGGCCTTAGTAATGAGCAGTTCTTC,CASSLVWGGLSNEQFF
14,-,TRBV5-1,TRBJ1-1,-,TGCGCCAGCAGCTTGGCCGGGCAGAACACTGAAGCTTTCTTT,CASSLAGQNTEAFF
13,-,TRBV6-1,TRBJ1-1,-,TGTGCCAGCAGTGAAGAGATTGTCACTGAAGCTTTCTTT,CASSEEIVTEAFF
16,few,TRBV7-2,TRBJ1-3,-,TGTGCCAGCAGCTTAACGACTGTTGTCTCTGGAAACACCATATATTTT,CASSLTTVVSGNTIYF
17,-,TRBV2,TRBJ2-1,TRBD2,TGTGCCAGCAGTGACTACGGCGGGGGTTTCTCCTACAATGAGCAGTTCTTC,CASSDYGGGFSYNEQFF
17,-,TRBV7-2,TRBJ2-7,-,TGTGCCAGCAGCTCATCCCACCGGGACCCTTCCTCCTACGAGCAGTACTTC,CASSSSHRDPSSYEQYF
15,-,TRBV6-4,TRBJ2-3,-,TGTGCCAGCAGTGGTCGGAGGGGGGCGACAGATACGCAGTATTTT,CASSGRRGATDTQYF